These 32 T cell receptor beta chains came from one sample sequenced in a study of blood T cell repertoires in COVID-19 (dated by TCRdb to about 2020). The library was made by the immunoSEQ multiplex PCR assay. TCRdb took over this immuneACCESS table, retaining in-frame rearrangements with V and J assigned. Such tables are incomplete; in checked studies, under half of the missing clones stem from an unresolved V gene, and the remainder is unexplained. The sample contains about 140,000 clones, about 85% of them found a single time. The biggest ten clones account for around 2.3% of the sample. The specimen was peripheral blood. The origin of the receptors is a human donor with COVID-19, enrolled during active disease. The donor label of this sample is uncertain.

This chain links TRBV11-3 with TRBJ2-3; D may be TRBD1 (5 bases). V was pared by 2 bases and J by 4 bases, with 13 bases between. The germline CDR1 and CDR2 sequences are SGHNT and YENEEA. This CDR3 comprises 15 residues. The DNA of the CDR3 is TGTGCCAGCAGCTTATCAGGGTTTATTTCAGATACGCAGTATTTT. Protein: CASSLSGFISDTQYF. Supplemented by reference TRBV11-3 and TRBJ2-3, the full variable domain reads EAGVVQSPRYKIIEKKQPVAFWCNPISGHNTLYWYLQNLGQGPELLIRYENEEAVDDSQLPKDRFSAERLKGVDSTLKIQPAELGDSAVYLCASSLSGFISDTQYFGPGTRLTVL.

The chain combines TRBV6-4 with TRBJ2-7; TRBD1 agrees at 7 bases. Per the germline V gene, CDR1 is MRHNA and CDR2 is SNTAGT. J lost 2 bases, V lost 5 bases, and 9 bases had no gene match. CDR3 size: 15 residues. CDR3 region: CASSFWDSETYEQYF. Written as DNA, the CDR3 is TGTGCCAGCAGTTTTTGGGACAGCGAGACCTACGAGCAGTACTTC.

This clone was observed once. The rearrangement links TRBV6-5 to TRBJ1-5; 7 bases are shared with TRBD1. V shed 8 bases, J shed 7 bases, and the junction held 11 bases outside the gene matches. CDR3 length: 14 amino acids. Germline-derived CDR1 and CDR2 are MNHEY and SVGAGI. Here the CDR3 DNA reads TGTGCCAGCGGATACGCGGCAGGGGGACAGCCCCAGCATTTT. Translation gives CASGYAAGGQPQHF.

The gene calls are TRBV5-5 and TRBJ2-7; 8 bases are a match to TRBD2. After removal of 5 bases from V and 0 bases from J, the junction contained 7 bases not matched to a gene. From germline, CDR1 is SGHKS and CDR2 YYEKEE (reference sequence). The CDR3 loop spans 15 amino acids. CDR3 DNA: TGTGCCAGCAGTCTGACCGGGACTAGCTCCTACGAGCAGTACTTC. Encoded protein: CASSLTGTSSYEQYF.

The chain is built from TRBV9 and TRBJ1-6, with 7 positions matching TRBD1. Germline V gene sequence: CDR1 SGDLS, CDR2 YYNGEE. The CDR3 is 16 amino acids. Trimming at V came to 4 bases and at J to 7 bases, leaving 11 bases not matched to a gene. The CDR3 loop is CASSPRGDRENSPLHF. CDR3 nucleotide sequence: TGTGCCAGCAGCCCCCGCGGTGACAGGGAGAATTCACCCCTCCACTTT.

The chain couples TRBV7-2 to TRBJ1-5; a weak D match, TRBD1 (5 bases). The germline V gene has CDR1 SGHTA and CDR2 FQGNSA. The CDR3 totals 13 residues. V gave up 5 bases and J gave up 3 bases, with 8 bases separating them. The CDR3: CASSRTNNQPQHF. The CDR3 region has the DNA TGTGCCAGCAGCCGGACAAACAATCAGCCCCAGCATTTT.

This chain connects TRBV4-1 to TRBJ2-7, with D uncertain. Germline V gene lookup returns CDR1 MGHRA and CDR2 YSYEKL. This CDR3 region has 13 residues. The germline V and J ends were trimmed by 1 base and 4 bases, with 8 bases remaining between them. CDR3 amino acids: CASSQGRVYEQYF. The CDR3 bases are TGCGCCAGCAGCCAAGGACGGGTATACGAGCAGTACTTC.

The table lists this clone with a count of one. This sequence joins TRBV19 and TRBJ1-2; 8 bases align to TRBD1. Germline assignment: CDR1 LNHDA and CDR2 SQIVND (reference sequence). The J segment lost 3 bases and the V segment lost 7 bases, leaving 7 bases of the junction unmatched. The CDR3 contains 14 residues. CDR3 residues: CASTTTGQDYGYTF. CDR3 coding DNA: TGTGCCAGTACCACCACGGGACAGGACTATGGCTACACCTTC.

J is TRBJ1-6 and V is TRBV27; 9 bases map to TRBD1. The CDR3 runs 16 residues. V was pared by 2 bases and J by 6 bases, with 5 bases of the junction left unmatched. Per the germline V gene, CDR1 is MNHEY and CDR2 is SMNVEV (reference sequence). The CDR3 nucleotides read TGTGCCAGCAGTTTAGAGGGACAGGGATTTAATTCACCCCTCCACTTT. Translation: CASSLEGQGFNSPLHF.

The rearrangement joins TRBV19 to TRBJ1-6; D uncertain. Germline lookup yields CDR1 LNHDA and CDR2 SQIVND (reference sequence). V lost 7 bases to trimming and J lost 10 bases, with 14 bases between them. There are 13 residues in the CDR3. In DNA, the CDR3 is TGTGCCAGTAATCCGGGGATAGGGTCACCCCTCCACTTT. It translates to CASNPGIGSPLHF.

The gene calls are TRBV2 and TRBJ1-6, with D possibly being TRBD1 (6 bases). In germline, CDR1 is SNHLY, CDR2 FYNNEI. CDR3 length equals 15 residues. The V end was cut by 4 bases, the J end by 3 bases, with 10 bases between. CDR3 protein: CASSAQGVYNSPLHF. The CDR3 nucleotides read TGTGCCAGCAGTGCACAGGGAGTCTATAATTCACCCCTCCACTTT. The full variable domain, in which reference TRBV2 and TRBJ1-6 provide the parts outside the CDR3, is EPEVTQTPSHQVTQMGQEVILRCVPISNHLYFYWYRQILGQKVEFLVSFYNNEISEKSEIFDDQFSVERPDGSNFTLKIRSTKLEDSAMYFCASSAQGVYNSPLHFGNGTRLTVT.

DNA of the CDR3: TGTGCCAGCAGAGGCGGCGTAGTTGAAGCTTTCTTT. Its protein is CASRGGVVEAFF. The genes are TRBV12-3 or TRBV12-4 and TRBJ1-1; D is uncertain. CDR3 length equals 12 residues. Trimming left V 6 bases short and J 7 bases short, with 12 bases between.

The chain recombines TRBV5-1 with TRBJ1-1, with TRBD1 as a possible D gene (6 bases). The V end was cut by 4 bases, the J end by 8 bases, with 18 bases between. The CDR3 covers 14 residues. Germline V gene data show CDR1 as SGHRS and CDR2 as YFSETQ. The CDR3 region has the DNA TGCGCCAGCAGCCGATCGGACAGTCAAGGAGAAGCTTTCTTT. Residues: CASSRSDSQGEAFF.

This chain connects TRBV11-3 to TRBJ2-1, with no clear D. CDR3 length: 13 amino acids. Per germline, CDR1 SGHNT and CDR2 YENEEA. Trimming left V 7 bases short and J 5 bases short, with 12 bases between. In nucleotides, the CDR3 is TGTGCCAGCACCCCGGAGAGGAACAATGAGCAGTTCTTC. This gives the protein CASTPERNNEQFF.

The chain links TRBV5-6 to TRBJ1-6, with D possibly TRBD1 on 5 matching bases. The CDR3 spans 15 residues. The germline V and J ends were trimmed by 5 bases and 9 bases, with 18 bases remaining between them. Germline V gene sequence: CDR1 SGHDT, CDR2 YYEEEE. The CDR3 sequence: CASRPGGRRSSPLHF. In nucleotides, the CDR3 is TGTGCCAGCAGACCCGGGGGTCGGAGGAGTTCACCCCTCCACTTT.

This CDR3 reads CASSPLAGVYNEQFF. CDR3 DNA: TGCGCCAGCAGCCCGCTAGCGGGGGTTTACAATGAGCAGTTCTTC. V and J are TRBV5-1 and TRBJ2-1, with 10 positions matching TRBD2. Germline V gene sequence: CDR1 SGHRS, CDR2 YFSETQ. The CDR3 covers 15 residues. The trim removed 4 bases at V and 4 bases at J, leaving 5 bases unmatched.

The chain couples TRBV24-1 to TRBJ2-1, with a tentative D call TRBD2 (5 bases). The CDR3 has 15 residues. V lost 1 base and J 5 bases, leaving 11 bases between the germline ends. Germline V gives CDR1 KGHDR, CDR2 SFDVKD. The CDR3 DNA reads TGTGCCACCAGTGATTTAAGTAGCGAGGACAATGAGCAGTTCTTC. Translating it yields CATSDLSSEDNEQFF.

CDR3 sequence reads: CASSATDRGQPQHF. CDR3 bases: TGTGCCAGCAGTGCTACCGACAGGGGACAGCCCCAGCATTTT. This chain uses TRBV25-1 with TRBJ1-5, with TRBD1 matching over 8 bases. The J segment lost 7 bases and the V segment lost 4 bases, leaving 6 bases of the junction unmatched. CDR1 is MGHDK and CDR2 is SYGVNS in the germline V gene. This CDR3 has 14 residues.

The V and J genes are TRBV11-2 and TRBJ1-3; TRBD1 aligns across 7 bases. Trimming at V came to 5 bases and at J to 4 bases, leaving 8 bases not matched to a gene. The CDR3 length is 15 residues. Looked up from germline, CDR1 is SGHAT and CDR2 is FQNNGV. The chain's CDR3 is CASSPEGAGGNTIYF. The CDR3 DNA follows: TGTGCCAGCAGCCCCGAGGGGGCCGGCGGAAACACCATATATTTT.

This clone was detected only once. This sequence joins TRBV19 and TRBJ2-1, with 10 bases that match TRBD2. V shed 5 bases and J 2 bases; nucleotides not matched to a gene: 3. This CDR3 contains 15 residues. Germline-derived CDR1 and CDR2 are LNHDA and SQIVND (reference sequence). In DNA form, the CDR3 reads TGTGCCAGTAGTGCGAGCGGGGGGGCCTACAATGAGCAGTTCTTC. It encodes CASSASGGAYNEQFF.

Remarks on this clone: Other DNA sequences in the sample encode the same CDR3. The genes are TRBV5-4 and TRBJ2-5; no clear D. The CDR3 loop spans 11 amino acids. From germline, CDR1 is SGHNT and CDR2 YYREEE (reference sequence). Between the trimmed V and J ends, which lost 4 bases and 1 base, there was a span of 2 bases. CDR3 residues: CASSLQETQYF. DNA of the CDR3: TGTGCCAGCAGCCTCCAAGAGACCCAGTACTTC.

This chain links TRBV20-1 with TRBJ1-5; no clear D gene. Germline CDR1 and CDR2: DFQATT and SNEGSKA (reference sequence). This CDR3 contains 11 residues. V lost 0 bases and J 11 bases, leaving 8 bases between the germline ends. CDR3 amino acids: CSAREGRAQHF. The CDR3 region has the DNA TGCAGTGCTAGAGAAGGGAGGGCCCAGCATTTT.

The table lists this clone with a count of one. The rearrangement joins TRBV4-1 to TRBJ1-3, with D possibly being TRBD1 (5 bases). The germline V gene encodes CDR1 MGHRA and CDR2 YSYEKL. The CDR3 is made up of 16 amino acids. Between the trimmed V and J ends, which lost 2 bases and 0 bases, there was a span of 11 bases. The CDR3 reads CASSQFQGNSGNTIYF. CDR3 sequence (DNA): TGCGCCAGCAGCCAATTTCAGGGCAACTCTGGAAACACCATATATTTT.

The sample holds a few counts of this clone. The chain's CDR3 is CASSYTGTGRGNTIYF. Here the CDR3 DNA reads TGTGCCAGCAGCTATACCGGGACAGGGAGAGGAAACACCATATATTTT. The rearrangement links TRBV7-9 to TRBJ1-3; 9 bases align to TRBD1. V was pared by 4 bases and J by 4 bases, with 8 bases of the junction left unmatched. The CDR3 extends over 16 amino acids. Germline values: CDR1 SEHNR, CDR2 FQNEAQ (reference sequence).

The chain links TRBV28 to TRBJ2-7, with D possibly being TRBD1 (6 bases). The CDR3 consists of 14 residues. V gave up 6 bases and J gave up 4 bases, with 16 bases separating them. Per germline, CDR1 MDHEN and CDR2 SYDVKM. The CDR3 region is CASSSGTPLYEQYF. The CDR3 DNA sequence: TGTGCCAGCAGCTCCGGGACACCTCTTTACGAGCAGTACTTC.

This clone came up a few times. The J gene is TRBJ1-4, the V gene TRBV7-9; 11 bases line up with TRBD1. The CDR3 covers 17 residues. The J segment lost 3 bases and the V segment lost 3 bases, leaving 6 bases of the junction unmatched. Germline CDR1 SEHNR, CDR2 FQNEAQ (reference sequence). Here the CDR3 reads CASSLWTGGRSNEKLFF. The CDR3 region has the DNA TGTGCCAGCAGCTTGTGGACAGGGGGCAGGTCTAATGAAAAACTGTTTTTT. The full variable domain, its missing parts supplied by reference TRBV7-9 and TRBJ1-4, is DTGVSQNPRHKITKRGQNVTFRCDPISEHNRLYWYRQTLGQGPEFLTYFQNEAQLEKSRLLSDRFSAERPKGSFSTLEIQRTEQGDSAMYLCASSLWTGGRSNEKLFFGSGTQLSVL.

Points on this clone: In the same sample, other DNA sequences code for this CDR3. The gene calls are TRBV5-1 and TRBJ1-3; D unresolved. This CDR3 region has 14 residues. The ends were cut back, 4 bases at V and 2 bases at J, with 10 bases in the middle. CDR1 is SGHRS and CDR2 is YFSETQ in the germline V gene. DNA for the CDR3: TGCGCCAGCAGCCCCCGGGAGGCTGGAAACACCATATATTTT. Amino acids: CASSPREAGNTIYF.

The chain recombines TRBV7-3 with TRBJ2-6; D might be TRBD1 (5 bases). The CDR3 length is 17 residues. The germline gives CDR1 SGHTA, CDR2 FQGTGA. Between the trimmed V and J ends, which lost 5 bases and 0 bases, there was a span of 14 bases. CDR3 in amino acids: CASSRWGTSSGANVLTF. CDR3 nucleotides: TGTGCCAGCAGCCGGTGGGGCACCAGCTCTGGGGCCAACGTCCTGACTTTC.

The gene calls are TRBV10-1 and TRBJ2-5, with D possibly being TRBD2 (7 bases). Germline CDR1 is WNHNN and CDR2 is SYGVQD (reference sequence). Trimming removed 1 base from V and 7 bases from J, with 16 bases in between. The CDR3 spans 15 residues. In DNA, the CDR3 is TGCGCCAGCAGTGAGTTGGACCAGGCGGGGGCGACCCAGTACTTC. It is translated as CASSELDQAGATQYF.

The rearrangement joins TRBV29-1 to TRBJ1-5, with D possibly TRBD1 on 6 matching bases. The germline V gene encodes CDR1 SQVTM and CDR2 ANQGSEA. CDR3 size: 12 residues. DNA for the CDR3: TGCATCCTTCAGGGGATATGGCAGCCCCAGCATTTT. This encodes CILQGIWQPQHF.

The CDR3 nucleotides are TGCAGTGCTAGTCTGCTAGCGGGAGACAATGAGCAGTTCTTC. Amino acid sequence: CSASLLAGDNEQFF. The chain couples TRBV20-1 to TRBJ2-1, with TRBD2 matching over 10 bases. Germline V gives CDR1 DFQATT, CDR2 SNEGSKA (reference sequence). V lost 3 bases, J lost 5 bases, and 4 bases stayed unmatched. This CDR3 region has 14 residues.

This chain joins TRBV11-3 and TRBJ2-1; 11 bases are shared with TRBD2. The trim removed 6 bases at V and 6 bases at J, leaving 7 bases unmatched. CDR1 is SGHNT and CDR2 is YENEEA in the germline V gene. This CDR3 is built from 15 residues. CDR3 amino acids: CASRLLAGVANEQFF. The CDR3 DNA sequence: TGTGCCAGCAGGCTACTAGCGGGAGTGGCCAATGAGCAGTTCTTC.